One sample yielded the 8 T cell receptor beta chains listed below, sequenced in a study of OX40 agonist ivuxolimab in advanced cancers. Assay: immunoSEQ multiplex PCR; the TCRdb copy retains only in-frame clones and omits some. The profile shows over 85,000 clones, around nine tenths of them singletons. Sample: CD4+ or CD8+ T cells sorted from blood, taken in a trial of the OX40 agonist ivuxolimab. Receptors were obtained from an adult with an advanced solid tumor such as melanoma, head and neck, liver or kidney cancer.

V and J are TRBV5-1 and TRBJ2-1; D not certain. The V gene lost 4 bases and the J gene lost 0 bases, with 11 bases spanning the gap. The CDR3 is 15 residues long. Germline loops: CDR1 SGHRS, CDR2 YFSETQ. The chain's CDR3 is CASSPRFISYNEQFF. CDR3 nucleotides: TGCGCCAGCAGCCCCCGGTTTATCTCCTACAATGAGCAGTTCTTC. Filled out from reference TRBV5-1 and TRBJ2-1, the complete variable domain reads KAGVTQTPRYLIKTRGQQVTLSCSPISGHRSVSWYQQTPGQGLQFLFEYFSETQRNKGNFPGRFSGRQFSNSRSEMNVSTLELGDSALYLCASSPRFISYNEQFFGPGTRLTVL.

The chain recombines TRBV11-3 with TRBJ1-1; TRBD1 might be the D (6 bases). The CDR3 spans 16 residues. Germline lookup yields CDR1 SGHNT and CDR2 YENEEA. Trimming stripped 5 bases from V and 1 base from J, with 17 bases between. CDR3 loop: CASSREANRENTEAFF. The CDR3 DNA follows: TGTGCCAGCAGCAGGGAGGCCAACAGGGAGAACACTGAAGCTTTCTTT.

This chain connects TRBV4-1 to TRBJ2-1, with D tentatively TRBD1 (6 bases). Trimming took off 4 bases at V and 4 bases at J, with 17 bases between the two ends. Germline loops: CDR1 MGHRA, CDR2 YSYEKL. CDR3 length: 16 residues. The CDR3 DNA sequence: TGCGCCAGCAGCCGTCGGAGTGGGGGCCTTTACAATGAGCAGTTCTTC. Amino acids: CASSRRSGGLYNEQFF.

J is TRBJ2-7 and V is TRBV6-5, with D uncertain. The CDR3 sequence is 15 residues long. V lost 0 bases, J lost 3 bases, and 12 bases lay in between. Germline CDR1 reads MNHEY; CDR2 reads SVGAGI. The CDR3 sequence is CASSYSGRNNYEQYF. The DNA of the CDR3 is TGTGCCAGCAGTTACTCTGGACGGAATAACTACGAGCAGTACTTC.

The V call is TRBV12-5, the J call TRBJ2-7; tentatively, D is TRBD1 (6 bases). V was shortened by 0 bases and J by 2 bases, with 17 bases between the two germline ends. Germline assignment: CDR1 LGHNT and CDR2 FRNRAP. The CDR3 is 17 residues long. This CDR3 is CASGLVNREYLTYEQYF. Here the CDR3 DNA reads TGTGCTAGTGGTTTGGTAAACAGGGAGTATCTTACCTACGAGCAGTACTTC.

The chain recombines TRBV18 with TRBJ1-1; 8 positions agree with TRBD1. The V segment lost 3 bases and the J segment 1 base; nucleotides outside the gene matches: 4. The CDR3 covers 15 residues. CDR1 is KGHSH, CDR2 LQKENI, per germline. The CDR3 DNA is TGTGCCAGCTCACCCCCACAGGGGGGGAACACTGAAGCTTTCTTT. It codes for CASSPPQGGNTEAFF.

The chain has TRBV7-3 and TRBJ2-2; D is perhaps TRBD1 (6 bases). Per germline, CDR1 SGHTA and CDR2 FQGTGA. This CDR3 has 14 residues. V was clipped by 4 bases and J by 3 bases, with 9 bases between them. The CDR3 nucleotides read TGTGCCAGCAGCTCCCGACAGGACACCGGGGAGCTGTTTTTT. This translates into CASSSRQDTGELFF.

The CDR3 DNA sequence: TGTGCCAGCAGCGAGGGGGACAGCAGGAATGAAAAACTGTTTTTT. Protein sequence: CASSEGDSRNEKLFF. V usage is TRBV9 and J usage is TRBJ1-4; 7 positions agree with TRBD1. The ends lost 3 bases at V and 5 bases at J; junction bases unmatched: 7. This CDR3 is built from 15 residues. The V gene's germline CDR1 is SGDLS and CDR2 YYNGEE.